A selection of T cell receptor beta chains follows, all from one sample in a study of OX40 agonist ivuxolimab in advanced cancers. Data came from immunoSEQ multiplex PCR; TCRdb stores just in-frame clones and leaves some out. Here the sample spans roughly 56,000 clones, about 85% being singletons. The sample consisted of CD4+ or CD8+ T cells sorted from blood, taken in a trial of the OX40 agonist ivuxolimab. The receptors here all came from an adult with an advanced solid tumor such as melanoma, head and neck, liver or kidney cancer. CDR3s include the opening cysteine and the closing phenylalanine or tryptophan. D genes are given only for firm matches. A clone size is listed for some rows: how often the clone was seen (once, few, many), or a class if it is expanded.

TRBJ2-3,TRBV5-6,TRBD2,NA,TGTGCCAGCAGCTTAGGGGACTACACAGATACGCAGTATTTT,CASSLGDYTDTQYF
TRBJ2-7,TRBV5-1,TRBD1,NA,TGCGCCAGCAGCCCCGGGACAGCCTCCTACGAGCAGTACTTC,CASSPGTASYEQYF
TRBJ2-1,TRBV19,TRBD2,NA,TGTGCCAGTAGCCCTGTAGCGGGAGGACTATACAATGAGCAGTTCTTC,CASSPVAGGLYNEQFF
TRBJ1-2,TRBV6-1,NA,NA,TGTGCCAGCAAATTTTTCCAGGGCGATGGCTACACCTTC,CASKFFQGDGYTF
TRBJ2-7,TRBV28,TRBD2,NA,TGTGCCAGCAGTGGGACTAGCGGGATGCACGAGCAGTACTTC,CASSGTSGMHEQYF
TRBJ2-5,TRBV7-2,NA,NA,TGTGCCAGCAGCTTGGGATACCAAGAGACCCAGTACTTC,CASSLGYQETQYF
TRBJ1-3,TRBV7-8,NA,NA,TGTGCCAGCACGATCCTTGGGGGCACCATATATTTT,CASTILGGTIYF
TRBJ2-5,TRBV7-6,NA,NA,TGTGCCAGCAGCTCGGGACTGGCCCAAGAGACCCAGTACTTC,CASSSGLAQETQYF
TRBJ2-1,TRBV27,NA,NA,TGTGCCAGCAGTTTACGACCAGATCGGAATGAGCAGTTCTTC,CASSLRPDRNEQFF
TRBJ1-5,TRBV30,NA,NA,TGTGCCTGGAATATAGGGGGTCAGCCCCAGCATTTT,CAWNIGGQPQHF
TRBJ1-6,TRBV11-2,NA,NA,TGTGCCAGCAGCTTAGGAGGGGCAGGGGATTCACCCCTCCACTTT,CASSLGGAGDSPLHF
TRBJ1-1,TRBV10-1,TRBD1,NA,TGCGCCAGCAGTTGGGGACAGAAGAACACTGAAGCTTTCTTT,CASSWGQKNTEAFF
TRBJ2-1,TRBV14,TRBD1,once,TGTGCCAGCAGCCCACTTGCACAGGGGGTCAATGAGCAGTTCTTC,CASSPLAQGVNEQFF
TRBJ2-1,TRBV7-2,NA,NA,TGTGCCAGCAGCTTATCCAGGGGAGACGGTGAGCAGTTCTTC,CASSLSRGDGEQFF
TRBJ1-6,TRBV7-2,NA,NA,TGTGCCAGCAGCCCATACCCCGGGGATTCACCCCTCCACTTT,CASSPYPGDSPLHF
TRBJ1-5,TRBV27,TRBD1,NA,TGTGCCAGCAGAAGGACAGGGTTTGGCAATCAGCCCCAGCACTTT,CASRRTGFGNQPQHF
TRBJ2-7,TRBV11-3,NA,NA,TGTGCCAGCAGCTTAGGGGGTCTAGGGAATTACGAGCAGTACTTC,CASSLGGLGNYEQYF
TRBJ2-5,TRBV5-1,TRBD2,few,TGCGCCAGCAGCCCGATGGCTAGCGGAGAGACCCAGTACTTC,CASSPMASGETQYF
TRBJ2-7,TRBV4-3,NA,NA,TGCGCCAGCAGCCTAGGGGGAGGGGCCTCCTACGAGCAGTACTTC,CASSLGGGASYEQYF
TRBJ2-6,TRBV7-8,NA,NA,TGTGCCAGCAGCCCCCGAGGCGGACCGATCTCTGGGGCCAACGTCCTGACTTTC,CASSPRGGPISGANVLTF
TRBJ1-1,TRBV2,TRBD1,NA,TGTGCCACGGGACAGGGTCGGGCTTTCTTT,CATGQGRAFF
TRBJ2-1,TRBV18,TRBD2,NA,TGTGCCAGCGCCGGGGGACTAGCCTACAATGAGCAGTTCTTC,CASAGGLAYNEQFF
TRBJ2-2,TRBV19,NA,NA,TGTGCCAGTGAGGAGGTCGGGGAGCTGTTTTTT,CASEEVGELFF
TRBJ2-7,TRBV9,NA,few,TGTGCCAGCAGCGTAACCCCCGTGACGTACACCTACGAGCAGTACTTC,CASSVTPVTYTYEQYF
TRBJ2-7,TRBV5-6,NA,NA,TGTGCCAGCAGCTTGAATCTCCCCTACGAGCAGTACTTC,CASSLNLPYEQYF
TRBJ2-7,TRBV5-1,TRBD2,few,TGCGCCAGCAGCTCGAAGCCTACCACTAGCGGAGCCTACGAGCAGTACTTC,CASSSKPTTSGAYEQYF
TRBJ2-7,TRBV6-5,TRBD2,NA,TGTGCCAGCAGTTACACGGCGGGAGCCGAGCAGTACTTC,CASSYTAGAEQYF
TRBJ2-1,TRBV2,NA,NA,TGTGCCAGCAGTGAAGCTGCATTTACCTACAATGAGCAGTTCTTC,CASSEAAFTYNEQFF
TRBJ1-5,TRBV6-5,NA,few,TGTGCCAGCAGTTACAAGGGGCAGCCCCAGCATTTT,CASSYKGQPQHF
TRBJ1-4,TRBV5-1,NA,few,TGCGCCAGCAGCCTAAATCCTAATGAAAAACTGTTTTTT,CASSLNPNEKLFF
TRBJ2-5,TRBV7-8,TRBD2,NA,TGTGCCAGCAGCTCCTATAGACTAGCGGGACGAGGGACCCAGTACTTC,CASSSYRLAGRGTQYF
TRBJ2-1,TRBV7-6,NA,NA,TGTGCCAGCCAGTCCGTTTTGGGGAGGATCAATGAGCAGTTCTTC,CASQSVLGRINEQFF
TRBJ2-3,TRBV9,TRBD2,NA,TGTGCCAGCAGCGTAGATAGCGGGAGTACAGATACGCAGTATTTT,CASSVDSGSTDTQYF
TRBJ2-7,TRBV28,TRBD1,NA,TGTGCCAGCAGTTTAGGCGAACGACGGGACAGAAAACCTTACGAGCAGTACTTC,CASSLGERRDRKPYEQYF
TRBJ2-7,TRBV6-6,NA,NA,TGTGCCAGCAGCCCAGGGGAATACGAGCAGTACTTC,CASSPGEYEQYF
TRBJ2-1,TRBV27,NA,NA,TGTGCCAGCTGGGGCGGAAATGAGCAGTTCTTC,CASWGGNEQFF
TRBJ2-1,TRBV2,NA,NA,TGTGCCAGCAGTGAGGCTTTTAACTCCAATGAGCAGTTCTTC,CASSEAFNSNEQFF
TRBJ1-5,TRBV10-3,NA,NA,TGTGCCATCAGTGAGTCGGGTCAGGGGCCACATAGCAATCAGCCCCAGCATTTT,CAISESGQGPHSNQPQHF
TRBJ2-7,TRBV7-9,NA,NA,TGTGCCAGCAGCTCCTCCCGAGGCTCCACGAGCGAGCAGTACTTC,CASSSSRGSTSEQYF